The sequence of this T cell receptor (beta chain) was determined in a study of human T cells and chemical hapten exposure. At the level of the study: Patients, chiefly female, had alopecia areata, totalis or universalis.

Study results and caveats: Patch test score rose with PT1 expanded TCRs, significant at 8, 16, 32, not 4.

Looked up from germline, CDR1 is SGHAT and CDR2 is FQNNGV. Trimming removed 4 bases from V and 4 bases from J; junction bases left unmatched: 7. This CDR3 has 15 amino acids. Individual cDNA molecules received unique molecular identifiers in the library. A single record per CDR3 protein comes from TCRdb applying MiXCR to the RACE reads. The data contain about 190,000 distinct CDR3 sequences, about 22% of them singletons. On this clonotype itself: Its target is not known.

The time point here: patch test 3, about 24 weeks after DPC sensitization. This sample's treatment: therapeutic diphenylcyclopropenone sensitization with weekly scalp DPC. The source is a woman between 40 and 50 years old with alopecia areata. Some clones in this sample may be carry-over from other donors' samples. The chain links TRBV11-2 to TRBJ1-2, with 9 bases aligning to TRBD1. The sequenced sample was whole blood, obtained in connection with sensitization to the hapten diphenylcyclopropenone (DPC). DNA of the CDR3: TGTGCCAGCAGCTCTGACAGGGGGAGTTTCTATGGCTACACCTTC. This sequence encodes CASSSDRGSFYGYTF.